This T cell receptor (beta chain) is from a study of CD8 T cells in cerebrospinal fluid in Alzheimer's disease (dated by TCRdb to the early 2020s). In terms of the full investigation: The study assessed CSF T cell clonal expansion with two single-cell approaches: plate-based nested PCR sequencing and droplet-based sequencing. The study examined whether cerebrospinal fluid from healthy elderly individuals and from patients with neurodegenerative disease contained clonally expanded T cells. In the droplet-based CSF analysis comparing patients with controls, there were roughly nine healthy controls (roughly 11,000 cells) and roughly nine patients with MCI or Alzheimer's disease (approximately 9,800 cells). A total of roughly 24 samples were covered by the CSF gene-expression analysis, in which Parkinson's disease patients were included. Results the study describes overall, beyond this receptor: The largest CSF clone made up a higher percentage of TCRs in patients with MCI or Alzheimer's disease than in controls. The EBV-specific clones were neither the most highly expanded clones nor enriched among patients. When data were pooled, most of the 6 Alzheimer's patients but only 1 of 10 healthy subjects had a highly expanded clone, defined as at least 3% of TCRs. The authors warned that finding EBV-specific TCRs in CSF does not prove a causal connection between EBV and Alzheimer's disease. Only samples with detectable clones went into the overall clonality comparison: around eleven healthy, 5 MCI, 5 AD, and 6 PD.

Patients with Parkinson's disease were included as a neurodegenerative disease comparison group, since earlier reports had described antigen-specific T cells in the blood of Parkinson's disease patients. All participants were free of acute infectious disease and in good physical condition. Neurodegeneration in patients was confirmed using biomarkers including neurofilament, amyloid-beta and tau. For droplet-based sequencing, live CSF cells were sorted using a live/dead marker. CSF was obtained by lumbar puncture, and immune cells were pelleted by centrifugation at 300g. Each CSF sample was examined for red blood cells, and any sample with blood contamination was excluded. CSF cells were cryopreserved in freezing medium, frozen overnight at -80 degrees C, and subsequently stored in liquid nitrogen. Before analysis, CSF samples were kept in storage for less than seven months. This clonotype registers as large (0.1 to 1%) by frequency; no count is noted. What antigen it recognizes has not been identified.

The library came from 10x single-cell sequencing. 10X Genomics single-cell V(D)J and 5' gene-expression libraries were used to profile CSF cells. An Illumina NextSeq550 was used to sequence the CSF single-cell TCR libraries. As for how the authors treated the data: V(D)J reads were aligned to the vdj-GRCh38 alts ensemble 2.0.0 reference and processed with the Cell Ranger vdj pipeline. A clonotype was defined as a group of cell barcodes sharing the same set of productive CDR3 nucleotide sequences. To link clonality with transcriptional profiles, clonotype information was incorporated into Seurat v3.0 gene-expression metadata. Any CSF cell with more than 1,800 genes, more than 7,500 UMIs or more than 10% mitochondrial reads was excluded. To find TCRs with known antigen specificity, CDR3-beta sequences were matched against VDJdb. The network analysis of clone sharing was performed with the R package qgraph and was limited to TCRs that had complete alpha and beta chains. After TCRdb reprocessed the reads, each CDR3 protein sequence was kept as one row, without DNA. These V and J calls are TCRdb output, not the study's own analysis. This sample's table lists 500 to 700 distinct CDR3 sequences. The ten largest clones represent roughly 10% of the sample.

In the germline V gene (reference sequence), CDR1 corresponds to LNHNV and CDR2 to YYDKDF. Including the terminal cysteine and phenylalanine, the CDR3 comprises 15 residues. The DNA is unrecorded. Input material: cerebrospinal fluid. The sequence links TRBV15 to TRBJ1-1. The source is a human donor with Parkinson's disease. CDR3 region: CATSRDRGPNTEAFF.